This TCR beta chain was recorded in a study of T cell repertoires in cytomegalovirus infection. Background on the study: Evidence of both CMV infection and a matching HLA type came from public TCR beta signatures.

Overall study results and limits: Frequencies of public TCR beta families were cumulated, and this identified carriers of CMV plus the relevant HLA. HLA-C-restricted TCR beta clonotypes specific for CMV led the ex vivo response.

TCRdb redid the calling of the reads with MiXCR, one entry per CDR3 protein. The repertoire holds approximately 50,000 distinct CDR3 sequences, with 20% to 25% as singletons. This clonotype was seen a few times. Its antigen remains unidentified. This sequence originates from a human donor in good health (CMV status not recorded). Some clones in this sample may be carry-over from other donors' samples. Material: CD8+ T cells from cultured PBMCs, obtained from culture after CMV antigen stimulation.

The CDR3 DNA sequence: TGTGCCAGCACGACAGGCTCCTATGGCTACACCTTC. This sequence encodes CASTTGSYGYTF. V gene TRBV9 combines with J gene TRBJ1-2, with D possibly being TRBD1 (6 bases). Germline V lookup: CDR1 SGDLS, CDR2 YYNGEE. The CDR3 sequence is 12 residues long. V lost 6 bases and J lost 4, with 10 bases in between. Together with reference TRBV9 and TRBJ1-2, the CDR3 gives the full variable domain: DSGVTQTPKHLITATGQRVTLRCSPRSGDLSVYWYQQSLDQGLQFLIQYYNGEERAKGNILERFSAQQFPDLHSELNLSSLELGDSALYFCASTTGSYGYTFGSGTRLTVV.